The entry that follows covers one T cell receptor (beta chain) sequence. The antigen remains unidentified. The data originate from a study of radiation and T cells in renal cell carcinoma. Regarding time point: baseline pretreatment blood. The sample's treatment: 15 Gy SBRT to primary tumor, nephrectomy 4 weeks later. V shed 7 bases and J 1 base; nucleotides not matched to a gene: 7. Germline lookup yields CDR1 LNHDA and CDR2 SQIVND (reference sequence). The CDR3 totals 15 residues. Findings and caveats of the study: Top tumor clonotypes rose in blood 2 weeks post-radiation, then contracted.

Sequencing was performed with immunoSEQ multiplex PCR; in TCRdb, only in-frame clones are kept and a portion is missing. The sample has 45,000 to 65,000 clones; around 80% are singletons. The sequence derives from a man aged 60 to 69 with renal cell carcinoma. The sequenced sample was blood, obtained from a patient whose treatment included radiotherapy and nephrectomy. The chain recombines TRBV19 with TRBJ1-5; TRBD1 aligns across 7 bases. CDR3 amino acids: CASKAQGVSNQPQHF. The DNA for the CDR3 is TGTGCCAGTAAGGCCCAGGGGGTCAGCAATCAGCCCCAGCATTTT. Full variable domain (outside the CDR3, taken from reference TRBV19 and TRBJ1-5): DGGITQSPKYLFRKEGQNVTLSCEQNLNHDAMYWYRQDPGQGLRLIYYSQIVNDFQKGDIAEGYSVSREKKESFPLTVTSAQKNPTAFYLCASKAQGVSNQPQHFGDGTRLSIL.